This note documents a single T cell receptor beta chain sequence. Generated by immunoSEQ multiplex PCR, the TCRdb table keeps only in-frame clones and is missing some. In the table there are 27,000 or so clones, 80% to 85% of which are singletons. This record comes from a study of OX40 agonist ivuxolimab in advanced cancers. CDR3 length equals 12 residues. Germline lookup yields CDR1 WNHNN and CDR2 SYGVQD (reference sequence). Trimming pared 3 bases from V and 3 bases from J, leaving 2 bases between. V gene TRBV10-1 combines with J gene TRBJ2-2; D gene ambiguous. The clonotype was recovered from an adult with an advanced solid tumor such as melanoma, head and neck, liver or kidney cancer. Source: CD4+ or CD8+ T cells sorted from blood, taken in a trial of the OX40 agonist ivuxolimab. The CDR3 coding sequence is TGCGCCAGCAGTGATTACACCGGGGAGCTGTTTTTT. Protein product: CASSDYTGELFF.